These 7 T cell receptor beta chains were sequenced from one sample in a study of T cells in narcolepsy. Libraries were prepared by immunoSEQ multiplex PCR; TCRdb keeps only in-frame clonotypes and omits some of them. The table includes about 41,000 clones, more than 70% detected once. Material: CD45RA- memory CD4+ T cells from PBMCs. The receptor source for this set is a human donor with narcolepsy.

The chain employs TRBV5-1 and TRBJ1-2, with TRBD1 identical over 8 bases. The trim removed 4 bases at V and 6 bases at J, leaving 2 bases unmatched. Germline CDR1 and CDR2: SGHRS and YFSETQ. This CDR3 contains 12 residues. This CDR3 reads CASSLQGDGYTF. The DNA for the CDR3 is TGCGCCAGCAGCCTACAGGGGGATGGCTACACCTTC.

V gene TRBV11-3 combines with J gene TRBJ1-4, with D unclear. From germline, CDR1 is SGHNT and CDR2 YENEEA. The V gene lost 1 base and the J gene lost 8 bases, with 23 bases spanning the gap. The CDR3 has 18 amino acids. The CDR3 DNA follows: TGTGCCAGCAGCTTAGGACGGAGCGGGGAAGGCTTAGGAGAAAAACTGTTTTTT. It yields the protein CASSLGRSGEGLGEKLFF.

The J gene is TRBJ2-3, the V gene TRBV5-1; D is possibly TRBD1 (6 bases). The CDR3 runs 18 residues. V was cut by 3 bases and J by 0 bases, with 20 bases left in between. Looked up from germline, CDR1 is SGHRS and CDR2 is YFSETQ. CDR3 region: CASSSRIGTLISTDTQYF. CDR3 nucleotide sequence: TGCGCCAGCAGCTCAAGAATTGGGACACTCATAAGCACAGATACGCAGTATTTT.

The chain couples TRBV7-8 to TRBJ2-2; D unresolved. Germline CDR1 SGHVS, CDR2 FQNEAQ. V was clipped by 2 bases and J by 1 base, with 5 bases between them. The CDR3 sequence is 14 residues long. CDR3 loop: CASSLIRNTGELFF. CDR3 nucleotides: TGTGCCAGCAGCTTAATACGGAACACCGGGGAGCTGTTTTTT.

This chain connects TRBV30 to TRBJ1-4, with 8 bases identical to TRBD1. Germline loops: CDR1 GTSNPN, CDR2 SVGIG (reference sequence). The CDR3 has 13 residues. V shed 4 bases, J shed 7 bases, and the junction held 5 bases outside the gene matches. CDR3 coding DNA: TGTGCCTGGACACAGGGGGTGGGTGAAAAACTGTTTTTT. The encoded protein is CAWTQGVGEKLFF.

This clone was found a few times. The CDR3 coding sequence is TGTGCCAGCAGCTCGTTACAGAGCTCCTATAATTCACCCCTCCACTTT. Residues: CASSSLQSSYNSPLHF. The chain recombines TRBV5-8 with TRBJ1-6; D unclear. The germline gives CDR1 SGHTS, CDR2 YDEGEE. This CDR3 contains 16 residues. Trimming removed 3 bases at V and 0 bases at J, with 10 bases between.

The CDR3 sequence is CASSLESRQETQYF. The CDR3, as DNA: TGTGCCAGCAGCTTGGAAAGCAGACAAGAGACCCAGTACTTC. The V and J genes are TRBV5-4 and TRBJ2-5; D is undetermined. The ends were cut back, 0 bases at V and 2 bases at J, with 8 bases in the middle. The CDR3 length is 14 residues. Germline V gene sequence: CDR1 SGHNT, CDR2 YYREEE (reference sequence).